The present TCR beta chain was sequenced within a study of shared clonotypes between healthy human individuals. Donors were healthy HIV-negative adults without recent acute infections or vaccinations. Measured with immunoSEQ multiplex PCR; TCRdb has only the in-frame clones, and not every one. This table holds fewer than 850,000 clones, 80% to 95% found once. V dropped 7 bases and J dropped 0; count of bases not matched to a gene: 11. The germline V gene has CDR1 LNHDA and CDR2 SQIVND (reference sequence). There are 16 residues in the CDR3. The clonotype originates from a man between 18 and 29 years old in good health. Some clones in this sample may be carry-over from other donors' samples. J is TRBJ1-2 and V is TRBV19; 7 nucleotides agree with TRBD1. Sequences were obtained from memory CD8+ T cells from PBMCs. Subset of the sample: CD45RO+ cells pooled with CCR7-negative TemRA cells. The CDR3 nucleotides are TGTGCCAGTATGGCCAGGGACAGATACACTAACTATGGCTACACCTTC. As protein: CASMARDRYTNYGYTF. The full variable domain, completed using reference TRBV19 and TRBJ1-2, is DGGITQSPKYLFRKEGQNVTLSCEQNLNHDAMYWYRQDPGQGLRLIYYSQIVNDFQKGDIAEGYSVSREKKESFPLTVTSAQKNPTAFYLCASMARDRYTNYGYTFGSGTRLTVV.